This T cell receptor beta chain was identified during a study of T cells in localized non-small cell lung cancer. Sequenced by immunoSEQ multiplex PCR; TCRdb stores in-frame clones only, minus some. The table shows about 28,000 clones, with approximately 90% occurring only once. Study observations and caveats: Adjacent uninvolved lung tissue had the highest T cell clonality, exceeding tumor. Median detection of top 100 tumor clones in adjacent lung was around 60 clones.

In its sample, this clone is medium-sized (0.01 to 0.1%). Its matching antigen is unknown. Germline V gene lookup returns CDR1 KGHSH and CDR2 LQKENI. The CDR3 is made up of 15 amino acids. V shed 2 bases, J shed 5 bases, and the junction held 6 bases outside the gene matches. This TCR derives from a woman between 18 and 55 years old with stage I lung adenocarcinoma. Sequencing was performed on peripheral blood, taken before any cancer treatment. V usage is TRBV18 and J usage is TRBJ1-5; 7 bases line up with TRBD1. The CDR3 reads CASSPAPTGDQPQHF. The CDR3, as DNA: TGTGCCAGCTCACCAGCCCCTACAGGGGATCAGCCCCAGCATTTT.